At least ten counts were recorded for the clone carrying this TCR beta chain. Its antigen is not known. This entry comes from a study of CD8 T cells in ankylosing spondylitis. Overall study results and limits: Clones linked to the disease showed a CD8+ phenotype. They occurred at relatively low frequencies in peripheral blood. Blood of patients with ankylosing spondylitis appeared to be characterized by a TCR beta motif of seven or eight highly homologous variants. Reportedly, significant enrichment of disease-linked clones occurred in matched ankylosing spondylitis synovial fluid. Earlier studies detected some motif variants in reactive arthritis synovial fluid and blood.

Generation of TCR beta libraries employed quantitative 5'-RACE incorporating molecular barcodes. Using its own MiXCR run on the 5' RACE reads, TCRdb lists one record per CDR3 protein. The table records a few hundred thousand distinct CDR3 sequences, over 9.5% of them present only once. Germline assignment: CDR1 SGHTA and CDR2 FQGNSA. V lost 1 base to trimming and J lost 2 bases, with 5 bases between them. CDR3 length equals 13 residues. The rearrangement links TRBV7-2 to TRBJ2-5, with D hard to call. This receptor was identified in a male donor with ankylosing spondylitis. Sequencing was carried out using blood, either unsorted or a sorted T cell fraction (not recorded which). CDR3 in amino acids: CASSLVWQETQYF. The CDR3 DNA is TGTGCCAGCAGCTTAGTCTGGCAAGAGACCCAGTACTTC.